These 28 T cell receptor beta chains were sequenced from one sample in a study of control samples from healthy donors and cancer patients. Libraries were prepared by immunoSEQ multiplex PCR; TCRdb keeps only in-frame clonotypes and omits some of them. In the table there are 98,000 or so clones, roughly 83% of which are singletons. Sequences were obtained from blood. These receptors came from a woman in her thirties in good health.

The chain carries TRBV6-5 and TRBJ2-7, with TRBD1 matching over 10 bases. Germline V gene sequence: CDR1 MNHEY, CDR2 SVGAGI. V lost 8 bases, J lost 3 bases, and 7 bases stayed unmatched. The CDR3 loop spans 14 amino acids. The DNA for the CDR3 is TGTGCCAGCCGTCCCGGGGACAGGGGCTACGAGCAGTACTTC. Translation gives CASRPGDRGYEQYF.

J is TRBJ2-7 and V is TRBV5-1; 7 nucleotides align to TRBD2. The CDR3 totals 14 residues. Germline V gene data show CDR1 as SGHRS and CDR2 as YFSETQ. V shed 4 bases and J 4 bases; nucleotides not matched to a gene: 8. DNA for the CDR3: TGCGCCAGCAGCGAAAGCGGGGACCCATACGAGCAGTACTTC. It is translated as CASSESGDPYEQYF.

This chain uses TRBV2 with TRBJ2-7, with D possibly matching TRBD1 (6 bases). This CDR3 has 12 residues. Germline V gene sequence: CDR1 SNHLY, CDR2 FYNNEI. The V gene lost 6 bases and the J gene lost 1 base, with 7 bases spanning the gap. In DNA, the CDR3 is TGTGCCAGCAGACAGGGTTCCTACGAGCAGTACTTC. Protein sequence: CASRQGSYEQYF.

The V and J genes are TRBV29-1 and TRBJ1-3; D may be TRBD1 (5 bases). Trimming removed 0 bases at V and 0 bases at J, with 15 bases between. The CDR3 is 17 residues long. CDR1 is SQVTM and CDR2 is ANQGSEA in the germline V gene. CDR3 protein: CSVEDPARAISGNTIYF. The CDR3 DNA reads as TGCAGCGTTGAAGACCCCGCCAGGGCGATCTCTGGAAACACCATATATTTT.

The V call is TRBV9, the J call TRBJ2-1, with 10 bases lining up with TRBD2. With 2 bases clipped from V and 5 bases from J, the junction kept 7 bases outside the gene matches. The length of the CDR3 is 16 residues. Looked up from germline, CDR1 is SGDLS and CDR2 is YYNGEE. The DNA for the CDR3 is TGTGCCAGCAGCGTCCTCCCTAGCGGGAGCCACAATGAGCAGTTCTTC. Translation gives CASSVLPSGSHNEQFF.

The CDR3 reads CASSGSDGAGNTIYF. The CDR3 DNA sequence: TGTGCCAGCAGTGGGAGTGACGGGGCTGGAAACACCATATATTTT. The chain couples TRBV2 to TRBJ1-3, with no clear D. V dropped 4 bases and J dropped 2 bases, with 12 bases sitting between them. CDR3 length: 15 amino acids. CDR1 SNHLY and CDR2 FYNNEI come from the germline V gene.

CDR3 DNA: TGCGCCAGCAGCTTAAGCCAGGGAGCGGATACGCAGTATTTT. Its protein product is CASSLSQGADTQYF. The V gene is TRBV5-1, the J gene TRBJ2-3, with D possibly being TRBD1 or TRBD2 (5 bases each). This CDR3 contains 14 residues. The V end lost 2 bases, the J end lost 6 bases, and 13 bases lay between the germline ends. Germline V gene sequence: CDR1 SGHRS, CDR2 YFSETQ.

This clone was counted between two and nine times. The V and J genes are TRBV7-6 and TRBJ2-7; no clear D gene. CDR1 and CDR2 (germline): SGHVS, FNYEAQ. The CDR3 loop spans 13 amino acids. V was pared by 2 bases and J by 7 bases, with 12 bases between. The CDR3 sequence: CASSLRVGIEQYF. The CDR3 DNA sequence: TGTGCCAGCAGCTTAAGGGTAGGGATTGAGCAGTACTTC.

The genes are TRBV29-1 and TRBJ1-2; weak D call: TRBD1 (5 bases). With 5 bases removed from V and 1 base from J, the gap between germline ends came to 11 bases. This CDR3 is 13 amino acids long. From germline, CDR1 is SQVTM and CDR2 ANQGSEA. The chain's CDR3 is CSVPPTDNYGYTF. CDR3 sequence (DNA): TGCAGCGTTCCTCCGACAGATAACTATGGCTACACCTTC.

The chain has TRBV7-3 and TRBJ2-5, with 10 bases matching TRBD2. The CDR3 length is 15 residues. V lost 2 bases, J lost 1 base, and 1 base stayed unmatched. Per the germline V gene, CDR1 is SGHTA and CDR2 is FQGTGA. CDR3 amino acids: CASSLQRGGQETQYF. The CDR3 coding sequence is TGTGCCAGCAGCTTACAGCGGGGGGGCCAAGAGACCCAGTACTTC.

A few counts support this clone. The V call is TRBV6-5, the J call TRBJ2-3, with D perhaps TRBD1 (5 bases). Germline assignment: CDR1 MNHEY and CDR2 SVGAGI. V was trimmed by 6 bases and J by 4 bases, leaving 8 bases between them. CDR3 length: 12 amino acids. The CDR3 sequence: CASRAGSDTQYF. CDR3 bases: TGTGCCAGCAGGGCAGGGTCAGATACGCAGTATTTT.

The CDR3 DNA is TGTGCCAGCAGTTACCCCGATGTGAACTATGGCTACACCTTC. It yields the protein CASSYPDVNYGYTF. The J gene is TRBJ1-2, the V gene TRBV6-2 or TRBV6-3, with D unresolved. Trimming shortened V by 2 bases and J by 2 bases, and 9 bases separated the two germline ends. Germline-derived CDR1 and CDR2 are MNHEY and SVGEGT. This CDR3 region has 14 residues.

The chain employs TRBV4-3 and TRBJ1-5; D unclear. Germline CDR1 and CDR2: LGHNA and YSLEER. V was shortened by 1 base and J by 5 bases, with 6 bases between the two germline ends. The CDR3 length is 13 residues. CDR3 in DNA: TGCGCCAGCAGCCAAGGCCGGCATCAGCCCCAGCATTTT. It specifies CASSQGRHQPQHF.

The chain employs TRBV19 and TRBJ1-1, with a weak D call TRBD1 (5 bases). Germline V gene sequence: CDR1 LNHDA, CDR2 SQIVND (reference sequence). Trimming removed 3 bases at V and 4 bases at J, with 15 bases between. The CDR3 contains 15 residues. For the CDR3, the DNA is TGTGCCAGTAGTATTGGCCTCGTCGGGGGCACTGAAGCTTTCTTT. Translation gives CASSIGLVGGTEAFF.

V and J are TRBV6-6 and TRBJ2-7; no definite D call. CDR3 length equals 14 residues. Germline assignment: CDR1 MNHNY and CDR2 SVGAGI (reference sequence). Trimming removed 6 bases from V and 6 bases from J, with 18 bases in between. The CDR3 DNA reads TGTGCCAGCAGAGCCGAGTCCGGCGGTGGCGAGCAGTACTTC. It translates to CASRAESGGGEQYF.

The chain recombines TRBV4-2 with TRBJ2-7, with no clear D. Germline V CDR1 and CDR2: LGHNA, YNFKEQ. This CDR3 region has 14 residues. Between the trimmed V and J ends, which lost 3 bases and 5 bases, there was a span of 14 bases. This chain's CDR3 is CASSQDLQGHEQYF. CDR3 bases: TGTGCCAGCAGCCAGGATCTGCAAGGACACGAGCAGTACTTC.

The chain couples TRBV7-2 to TRBJ2-7; 11 bases are shared with TRBD1. Losses at the gene ends were 4 bases for V and 6 bases for J; bases not matched to a gene: 8. The CDR3 has 15 amino acids. Germline CDR1 reads SGHTA; CDR2 reads FQGNSA. CDR3 protein: CASSSRRDRGTEQYF. CDR3 DNA sequence: TGTGCCAGCAGCTCGCGACGGGACAGGGGGACCGAGCAGTACTTC. The variable domain in full, completed from reference TRBV7-2 and TRBJ2-7, reads GAGVSQSPSNKVTEKGKDVELRCDPISGHTALYWYRQSLGQGLEFLIYFQGNSAPDKSGLPSDRFSAERTGGSVSTLTIQRTQQEDSAVYLCASSSRRDRGTEQYFGPGTRLTVT.

The chain uses TRBV19 and TRBJ2-6, with 7 bases aligning to TRBD1. The V gene end was trimmed by 3 bases and the J gene end by 2 bases; junction bases not matched to a gene: 1. The CDR3 contains 15 residues. Per the germline V gene, CDR1 is LNHDA and CDR2 is SQIVND (reference sequence). The CDR3 nucleotides read TGTGCCAGTAGTATTAGGGGGCCTGGGGCCAACGTCCTGACTTTC. Its protein is CASSIRGPGANVLTF.

V usage is TRBV3-1 (or the pseudogene TRBV3-2) and J usage is TRBJ2-2, with TRBD2 matching 12 bases. Germline lookup yields CDR1 LGHDT and CDR2 YNNKEL (reference sequence). The CDR3 totals 15 residues. J was trimmed by 4 bases and V by 6 bases; bases with no gene match: 3. The CDR3 reads CASRLLAGGTGELFF. The CDR3 DNA is TGTGCCAGCAGGTTACTAGCGGGGGGCACCGGGGAGCTGTTTTTT.

The J gene is TRBJ2-2, the V gene TRBV6-2 or TRBV6-3; D remains unclear. This CDR3 region has 15 residues. Germline CDR1 MNHEY, CDR2 SVGEGT. V lost 0 bases to trimming and J lost 6 bases, with 11 bases between them. The CDR3 here is CASSYSSLGAGELFF. The CDR3 DNA sequence: TGTGCCAGCAGTTACTCCTCCCTTGGGGCCGGGGAGCTGTTTTTT.

J is TRBJ2-3 and V is TRBV19, with D maybe TRBD1 (6 bases). From germline, CDR1 is LNHDA and CDR2 SQIVND (reference sequence). The V end lost 4 bases, the J end lost 6 bases, and 14 bases lay between the germline ends. CDR3 length equals 14 residues. CDR3 region: CASSRRQVSDTQYF. DNA for the CDR3: TGTGCCAGTAGTAGAAGACAGGTTTCTGATACGCAGTATTTT.

V gene TRBV19 combines with J gene TRBJ1-6, with 11 bases identical to TRBD1. Germline V gene sequence: CDR1 LNHDA, CDR2 SQIVND (reference sequence). This CDR3 has 20 amino acids. V trimming: 3 bases; J trimming: 4 bases; junction bases outside the gene matches: 14. CDR3 in amino acids: CASSMQTSGTGGRYNSPLHF. Here the CDR3 DNA reads TGTGCCAGTAGTATGCAGACGTCCGGGACAGGGGGAAGGTATAATTCACCCCTCCACTTT.

The genes are TRBV10-3 and TRBJ2-7; D is unclear. This CDR3 is built from 15 residues. V was cut by 4 bases and J by 5 bases, with 18 bases left in between. Looked up from germline, CDR1 is ENHRY and CDR2 is SYGVKD. In DNA form, the CDR3 reads TGTGCCATCAGTGGTGATGAGGCCGGAATCGACGAGCAGTACTTC. It is translated as CAISGDEAGIDEQYF.

The chain carries TRBV2 and TRBJ2-1; 7 nucleotides align to TRBD1. There are 16 residues in the CDR3. Germline loops: CDR1 SNHLY, CDR2 FYNNEI. V lost 6 bases, J lost 0 bases, and 8 bases stayed unmatched. The CDR3, as DNA: TGTGCCAGCAGAAAACTTCGACAGGGCTCCTACAATGAGCAGTTCTTC. Translating it yields CASRKLRQGSYNEQFF.

The chain carries TRBV16 and TRBJ1-6; TRBD1 might be the D (5 bases). From germline, CDR1 is KGHSY and CDR2 FQNENV. The germline V and J ends were trimmed by 6 bases and 7 bases, with 13 bases remaining between them. The CDR3 contains 14 residues. The CDR3 region has the DNA TGTGCCAGCAGGGGGCAGAGCCTCAATTCACCCCTCCACTTT. It codes for CASRGQSLNSPLHF.

The J gene is TRBJ1-1, the V gene TRBV6-5; 9 positions agree with TRBD1. This CDR3 is 11 amino acids long. Germline CDR1 reads MNHEY; CDR2 reads SVGAGI. V gave up 8 bases and J gave up 7 bases; unmatched junction bases: 2. This chain's CDR3 is CASGTGREAFF. DNA of the CDR3: TGTGCCAGCGGGACAGGGCGTGAAGCTTTCTTT.

V is TRBV5-4 and J is TRBJ2-3; weak D call: TRBD1 (6 bases). This CDR3 is built from 15 residues. The germline CDR1 and CDR2 sequences are SGHNT and YYREEE (reference sequence). Trimming stripped 5 bases from V and 0 bases from J, with 13 bases between. DNA for the CDR3: TGTGCCAGCAGGGCAGGGGCTTATAGCACAGATACGCAGTATTTT. Amino acids: CASRAGAYSTDTQYF.

This chain links TRBV2 with TRBJ2-1; D remains unclear. Germline V gives CDR1 SNHLY, CDR2 FYNNEI. The CDR3 is made up of 14 amino acids. Trimming removed 3 bases from V and 6 bases from J, with 12 bases in between. The CDR3 nucleotides are TGTGCCAGCAGTGACACTGACCGTCCCAATGAGCAGTTCTTC. Its translation is CASSDTDRPNEQFF. The complete variable domain, with remaining parts taken from reference TRBV2 and TRBJ2-1, reads EPEVTQTPSHQVTQMGQEVILRCVPISNHLYFYWYRQILGQKVEFLVSFYNNEISEKSEIFDDQFSVERPDGSNFTLKIRSTKLEDSAMYFCASSDTDRPNEQFFGPGTRLTVL.